This is a list of T cell receptor beta chains from one sample in a study of T cell responses to AZD1222 COVID-19 vaccine. Repertoires were generated with immunoSEQ multiplex PCR, while TCRdb's copy carries only in-frame clones and drops some. The sample contains some 150,000 clones, approximately 85% of which appear only once. Sequencing used peripheral blood, obtained 28 days after the second dose of the MenACWY control vaccine. Receptors were obtained from an adult who received the MenACWY meningococcal vaccine as a control. Each CDR3 is given with its conserved first and last residue. The D gene is left open where the match is weak. A row's size may be missing; if present it is once, few, many or a size class.

clone size | D gene | J gene | V gene | CDR3 protein
. | . | TRBJ1-2 | TRBV12-3/TRBV12-4 | CASTVSISGYTF
. | TRBD1 | TRBJ1-3 | TRBV5-1 | CASSPQPTGSAGNTIYF
many | . | TRBJ2-2 | TRBV4-1 | CASSSRGGPEQPGELFF
. | TRBD1 | TRBJ1-5 | TRBV19 | CASESWDRGIQPQHF
few | . | TRBJ1-6 | TRBV5-1 | CASTNTDSNSPLHF
once | . | TRBJ1-1 | TRBV5-5 | CASSSVGAQGNTEAFF
many | TRBD1 | TRBJ1-5 | TRBV7-9 | CASSNDRENNQPQHF
. | . | TRBJ1-5 | TRBV19 | CASSIPGLGQPQHF
. | TRBD2 | TRBJ2-4 | TRBV29-1 | CSPRLALAKNIQYF
. | . | TRBJ1-4 | TRBV14 | CASSPGGARRDEKLFF
. | TRBD1 | TRBJ1-3 | TRBV2 | CASSPQQGSSGNTIYF
. | . | TRBJ1-4 | TRBV7-2 | CASSLQRARNEKLFF
. | . | TRBJ1-5 | TRBV9 | CASSSRPGQPQHF
. | . | TRBJ2-3 | TRBV2 | CASSEGQIVLFTDTQYF
. | TRBD1 | TRBJ1-6 | TRBV5-6 | CASSGGQDRERWENSPLHF
. | . | TRBJ1-2 | TRBV28 | CTTRGTAAIGYTF
once | TRBD2 | TRBJ2-1 | TRBV19 | CASSKWSGGGLDNEQFF
. | . | TRBJ1-6 | TRBV27 | CASSLGVGYNSPLHF
. | . | TRBJ1-1 | TRBV7-8 | CASSPTDTEAFF
. | . | TRBJ2-3 | TRBV6-5 | CASLPKGVSTDTQYF
. | . | TRBJ2-2 | TRBV5-1 | CASSLEAGIGELFF
. | . | TRBJ1-1 | TRBV4-1 | CASSQTNEAFF
. | . | TRBJ2-3 | TRBV11-3 | CASSLSLVSDTQYF
once | TRBD2 | TRBJ2-1 | TRBV27 | CASAKGTSGGHSYNEQFF
. | . | TRBJ1-2 | TRBV24-1 | CATSERQSGGYTF
. | . | TRBJ2-5 | TRBV11-3 | CASSAGVQETQYF